The 25 T cell receptor beta chains below all came from one sample that was sequenced in a study of identical twins. TCRdb ran MiXCR on the 5' RACE reads and lists one entry per CDR3 protein. The data hold hundreds of thousands of distinct CDR3 sequences, with 24% observed a single time. Separately, the same data were catalogued under a study of T cells expressing NK-cell markers.

Sample: CD4+ T cells sorted from blood. These receptors were collected from a woman between 18 and 29 years old in good health.

V and J are TRBV5-6 and TRBJ2-3; 7 positions match TRBD2. The CDR3 runs to 14 residues. Germline CDR1 reads SGHDT; CDR2 reads YYEEEE. Trimming took 4 bases from V and 5 from J; bases not matched to a gene: 7. The CDR3 here is CASSEAGLIDTQYF. The DNA for the CDR3 is TGTGCCAGCAGCGAAGCGGGACTCATAGATACGCAGTATTTT.

This chain joins TRBV14 and TRBJ2-1; 14 bases align to TRBD2. V trimming: 1 base; J trimming: 7 bases; junction bases outside the gene matches: 9. Germline V gives CDR1 SGHDN, CDR2 FVKESK. CDR3 length: 18 residues. The CDR3 sequence: CASSQASGLAGARNEQFF. The CDR3 DNA is TGTGCCAGCAGCCAAGCCTCGGGACTAGCGGGAGCGAGGAATGAGCAGTTCTTC.

This chain uses TRBV6-2 or TRBV6-3 with TRBJ2-2; 9 bases map to TRBD1. The V segment lost 6 bases and the J segment 8 bases; nucleotides outside the gene matches: 10. Germline V gives CDR1 MNHEY, CDR2 SVGEGT. This CDR3 region has 15 residues. In DNA, the CDR3 is TGTGCCAGCAGACCCAACGGACAGGGGAAAGGGGAGCTGTTTTTT. It codes for CASRPNGQGKGELFF.

This sequence joins TRBV18 and TRBJ1-1, with D hard to call. The CDR3 is 14 residues long. V lost 6 bases and J lost 1, with 12 bases in between. CDR1 and CDR2 from the germline V gene are KGHSH and LQKENI. CDR3: CASSLFRGNTEAFF. CDR3 bases: TGTGCCAGCTCCCTCTTCCGGGGGAACACTGAAGCTTTCTTT.

This clonotype was seen more than once but under ten times. The V and J genes are TRBV5-6 and TRBJ2-5; no reliable D call. The CDR3 consists of 15 residues. V was pared by 1 base and J by 1 base, with 11 bases between. The germline V gene has CDR1 SGHDT and CDR2 YYEEEE. The CDR3 DNA is TGTGCCAGCAGCTTGTATGTGGGGATCCAAGAGACCCAGTACTTC. Its protein is CASSLYVGIQETQYF.

The J gene is TRBJ2-7, the V gene TRBV9, with 7 nucleotides matching TRBD1. The CDR3 consists of 15 residues. CDR1 and CDR2 from the germline V gene are SGDLS and YYNGEE. Germline trimming cut 1 base from V and 3 bases from J; bases unmatched to any gene: 7. CDR3 nucleotide sequence: TGTGCCAGCAGCGTATACCGGGACAGCAACTACGAGCAGTACTTC. Its translation is CASSVYRDSNYEQYF.

The chain couples TRBV20-1 to TRBJ2-7, with TRBD2 matching over 10 bases. Germline CDR1 is DFQATT and CDR2 is SNEGSKA (reference sequence). This CDR3 has 13 residues. V gave up 8 bases and J gave up 3 bases; unmatched junction bases: 7. The CDR3 nucleotides are TGCAGTTTTAAGCGGGAGGGAAACTACGAGCAGTACTTC. Protein product: CSFKREGNYEQYF.

This clonotype appeared many times. This sequence joins TRBV11-2 and TRBJ2-1, with TRBD2 matching 9 bases. The CDR3 consists of 15 residues. V lost 2 bases and J lost 10; bases outside the gene matches: 9. CDR1 is SGHAT, CDR2 FQNNGV, per germline. CDR3 sequence reads: CASSLWSSGREEQFF. The CDR3 coding sequence is TGTGCCAGCAGCTTATGGAGTAGCGGGAGAGAAGAGCAGTTCTTC. The variable domain in full, completed from reference TRBV11-2 and TRBJ2-1, reads EAGVAQSPRYKIIEKRQSVAFWCNPISGHATLYWYQQILGQGPKLLIQFQNNGVVDDSQLPKDRFSAERLKGVDSTLKIQPAKLEDSAVYLCASSLWSSGREEQFFGPGTRLTVL.

This clonotype was found a few times. The chain is built from TRBV5-1 and TRBJ1-1; D uncertain. Germline V gene lookup returns CDR1 SGHRS and CDR2 YFSETQ. V was pared by 1 base and J by 2 bases, with 18 bases between. The CDR3 totals 17 residues. The CDR3 sequence: CASSLRFIGSANTEAFF. The CDR3, as DNA: TGCGCCAGCAGCTTGAGGTTTATCGGGTCAGCTAACACTGAAGCTTTCTTT.

The gene calls are TRBV5-1 and TRBJ1-2; no clear D. Germline CDR1 reads SGHRS; CDR2 reads YFSETQ. This CDR3 contains 13 residues. The V end was cut by 0 bases, the J end by 4 bases, with 7 bases between. CDR3 bases: TGCGCCAGCAGCTTGGATAAGATCTATGGCTACACCTTC. Translating it yields CASSLDKIYGYTF.

This clonotype has more than one count but fewer than ten. The chain combines TRBV20-1 with TRBJ2-5; 10 bases agree with TRBD2. The ends lost 6 bases at V and 7 bases at J; junction bases unmatched: 17. The CDR3 covers 16 residues. From germline, CDR1 is DFQATT and CDR2 SNEGSKA (reference sequence). CDR3 sequence: CSAQNSGLALEGTQYF. In nucleotides, the CDR3 is TGCAGTGCGCAGAATTCGGGACTAGCGCTGGAGGGGACCCAGTACTTC.

V is TRBV20-1 and J is TRBJ2-2; D gene ambiguous. Germline CDR1 reads DFQATT; CDR2 reads SNEGSKA (reference sequence). V lost 2 bases and J lost 0, with 4 bases in between. The CDR3 spans 13 residues. CDR3 in DNA: TGCAGTGCTAGAACGCCGAACACCGGGGAGCTGTTTTTT. The encoded protein is CSARTPNTGELFF.

The V call is TRBV29-1, the J call TRBJ2-6; D gene unclear. Germline assignment: CDR1 SQVTM and CDR2 ANQGSEA. V was shortened by 5 bases and J by 2 bases, with 10 bases between the two germline ends. The CDR3 runs 14 residues. CDR3 coding DNA: TGCAGCGTTATAGGCCAGCCTGGGGCCAACGTCCTGACTTTC. Encoded protein: CSVIGQPGANVLTF.

The chain couples TRBV5-1 to TRBJ2-7; D not certain. The length of the CDR3 is 17 residues. CDR1 is SGHRS and CDR2 is YFSETQ in the germline V gene. Trimming took off 2 bases at V and 0 bases at J, with 18 bases between the two ends. In nucleotides, the CDR3 is TGCGCCAGCAGCTTAGATCCCGGACGGCAAAGCTCCTACGAGCAGTACTTC. Encoded protein: CASSLDPGRQSSYEQYF.

This clonotype was seen a few times. V usage is TRBV6-2 or TRBV6-3 and J usage is TRBJ1-1; D ambiguous. The CDR3 totals 13 residues. V lost 5 bases and J 1 base, leaving 8 bases between the germline ends. Germline CDR1 and CDR2: MNHEY and SVGEGT. The CDR3 coding sequence is TGTGCCAGCAGTGGCCCTTGGAACACTGAAGCTTTCTTT. It codes for CASSGPWNTEAFF.

The chain couples TRBV4-3 to TRBJ2-1; TRBD1 agrees at 9 bases. The CDR3 consists of 16 residues. Germline CDR1 and CDR2: LGHNA and YSLEER. Trimming removed 2 bases from V and 4 bases from J; junction bases left unmatched: 6. CDR3: CASSQRPGQGYNEQFF. The DNA for the CDR3 is TGCGCCAGCAGCCAACGGCCGGGACAGGGATACAATGAGCAGTTCTTC.

The rearrangement joins TRBV10-2 to TRBJ2-2; the D is unclear. V lost 2 bases, J lost 0 bases, and 4 bases lay in between. The CDR3 has 14 residues. CDR1 and CDR2 from the germline V gene are WSHSY and SAAADI. Here the CDR3 reads CASSETTNTGELFF. CDR3 in DNA: TGCGCCAGCAGTGAGACCACGAACACCGGGGAGCTGTTTTTT.

This clonotype was seen a few times. The rearrangement links TRBV9 to TRBJ2-3, with D possibly TRBD2 on 5 matching bases. Deletions cut 0 bases from V and 0 bases from J, with 8 bases between. The CDR3 totals 15 residues. In germline, CDR1 is SGDLS, CDR2 YYNGEE. CDR3 DNA sequence: TGTGCCAGCAGCGTAGGAGGGCCTAGCACAGATACGCAGTATTTT. Amino acids: CASSVGGPSTDTQYF.

This clonotype appeared a few times. The V call is TRBV5-6, the J call TRBJ1-1; D uncertain. CDR1 and CDR2 from the germline V gene are SGHDT and YYEEEE. The CDR3 totals 15 residues. Trimming pared 0 bases from V and 2 bases from J, leaving 11 bases between. CDR3 DNA: TGTGCCAGCAGCTTGGATCGGGGTCTAAACACTGAAGCTTTCTTT. This translates into CASSLDRGLNTEAFF. The variable domain in full, with the rest retrieved from reference TRBV5-6 and TRBJ1-1, is DAGVTQSPTHLIKTRGQQVTLRCSPKSGHDTVSWYQQALGQGPQFIFQYYEEEERQRGNFPDRFSGHQFPNYSSELNVNALLLGDSALYLCASSLDRGLNTEAFFGQGTRLTVV.

This clonotype came up a few times. The chain links TRBV12-3 or TRBV12-4 to TRBJ2-3; 10 nucleotides align to TRBD2. CDR3 length: 16 amino acids. V was pared by 5 bases and J by 4 bases, with 9 bases of the junction left unmatched. The CDR3 DNA is TGTGCCAGCAGTCCCTATAGGAGCGGGGGGGCAGATACGCAGTATTTT. Its protein product is CASSPYRSGGADTQYF.

This sequence joins TRBV4-3 and TRBJ2-1; 9 bases fit TRBD2. This CDR3 contains 18 residues. CDR1 is LGHNA and CDR2 is YSLEER in the germline V gene. V lost 1 base and J lost 3; bases outside the gene matches: 10. The CDR3 coding sequence is TGCGCCAGCAGCCAAGGTTGGGCGGGAGGGCAATTCTACAATGAGCAGTTCTTC. As protein: CASSQGWAGGQFYNEQFF.

J is TRBJ1-1 and V is TRBV5-1; D unresolved. Trimming stripped 3 bases from V and 6 bases from J, with 21 bases between. Germline CDR1 is SGHRS and CDR2 is YFSETQ. The length of the CDR3 is 16 residues. This CDR3 reads CASSSEKPTRRAEAFF. In nucleotides, the CDR3 is TGCGCCAGCAGCTCCGAAAAACCTACAAGAAGGGCTGAAGCTTTCTTT.

This clonotype has more than one count but fewer than ten. The rearrangement links TRBV6-1 to TRBJ2-5; 11 nucleotides line up with TRBD2. CDR1 is MNHNS and CDR2 is SASEGT in the germline V gene. J lost 2 bases, V lost 6 bases, and 2 bases had no gene match. The CDR3 covers 14 residues. The CDR3 is CASRGLAVQETQYF. The CDR3 region has the DNA TGTGCCAGCAGGGGACTAGCGGTTCAAGAGACCCAGTACTTC.

This clonotype was picked up many times. The chain carries TRBV20-1 and TRBJ2-1, with D maybe TRBD2 (7 bases). The CDR3 consists of 12 residues. The V gene's germline CDR1 is DFQATT and CDR2 SNEGSKA (reference sequence). Trimming removed 3 bases from V and 6 bases from J, with 9 bases in between. The CDR3 reads CSARGGGNEQFF. The CDR3, as DNA: TGCAGTGCTAGGGGAGGGGGCAATGAGCAGTTCTTC.

The chain is built from TRBV20-1 and TRBJ2-5; D gene unclear. CDR3 size: 12 residues. V was shortened by 0 bases and J by 6 bases, with 8 bases between the two germline ends. Germline CDR1 DFQATT, CDR2 SNEGSKA (reference sequence). The CDR3 DNA is TGCAGTGCTAGAGAGGGGTTGAAGACCCAGTACTTC. Translating it yields CSAREGLKTQYF.